The clone carrying this T cell receptor (beta chain) was picked up many times. Antigen specificity is unknown. V dropped 4 bases and J dropped 4; count of bases not matched to a gene: 8. The CDR3 totals 15 residues. Germline-derived CDR1 and CDR2 are SGHRS and YFSETQ. In the library, individual cDNA molecules carried attached unique molecular identifiers. MiXCR, run by TCRdb on the 5' RACE reads, gives a single entry per CDR3 protein. The sample holds tens of thousands of distinct CDR3 sequences, about 6% seen once. This specimen belongs to a study of early T cells in non-severe SARS-CoV-2 infection. Study context: The sequenced material was bulk RNA from unsorted whole blood, and its chains were unpaired. Regarding the study as a whole: In VDJdb matching, anti-spike CD8 responses were favored while private and CD4 specificities went missing.

This chain uses TRBV5-1 with TRBJ1-1, with 9 bases fitting TRBD1. The receptor's source is an adult who was a healthcare worker with PCR-confirmed SARS-CoV-2 infection or an uninfected control (not recorded which). The input for sequencing was whole blood, taken at baseline. The CDR3 region has the DNA TGCGCCAGCAGCATTTCCGGGACAGGGACCACTGAAGCTTTCTTT. It encodes CASSISGTGTTEAFF.